This T cell receptor beta chain came from a study of Ad26.COV2.S vaccination and SARS-CoV-2 variants. The CDR3 sequence is 15 residues long. The germline CDR1 and CDR2 sequences are PRHDT and FYEKMQ (reference sequence). With 8 bases removed from V and 1 base from J, the gap between germline ends came to 17 bases. The protocol was immunoSEQ multiplex PCR, while the TCRdb copy is restricted to in-frame clones and leaves out a portion. There are approximately 340,000 clones in the sample; about 91% occur only once, and 3.9% lies in the top ten. Concerning this clone: Its antigen remains unidentified.

Study results and caveats: Placebo recipients had lower spike-specific TCR breadth than vaccine recipients.

The sample here was peripheral blood, taken after recovery from COVID-19. The chain uses TRBV13 and TRBJ1-1; perhaps TRBD1 as D (6 bases). This receptor was obtained from a human donor who had recovered from COVID-19. The CDR3 bases are TGTGCCAGCGAGCTTTGGAAGGGGGGGAACACTGAAGCTTTCTTT. It specifies CASELWKGGNTEAFF.